The 17 T cell receptor beta chains given below trace back to one sample, sequenced in a study of OX40 agonist ivuxolimab in advanced cancers. Profiled with immunoSEQ multiplex PCR; TCRdb holds only in-frame clones, not every one. This table holds about 25,000 clones, approximately 86% found once. This specimen was CD4+ or CD8+ T cells sorted from blood, taken in a trial of the OX40 agonist ivuxolimab. The receptor source for this set is an adult with an advanced solid tumor such as melanoma, head and neck, liver or kidney cancer.

The V call is TRBV4-1, the J call TRBJ2-7; tentative D call: TRBD2 (6 bases). Germline CDR1 and CDR2: MGHRA and YSYEKL. With 6 bases removed from V and 0 bases from J, the gap between germline ends came to 15 bases. The length of the CDR3 is 15 residues. The CDR3 loop is CASREGLANSYEQYF. The CDR3 coding sequence is TGCGCCAGCAGGGAGGGGCTAGCCAACTCCTACGAGCAGTACTTC.

The rearrangement uses TRBV9 and TRBJ2-1; 11 bases map to TRBD1. CDR3 length: 16 residues. V trimming: 0 bases; J trimming: 6 bases; junction bases outside the gene matches: 5. Germline values: CDR1 SGDLS, CDR2 YYNGEE. This chain's CDR3 is CASSVGGQGASNEQFF. The CDR3 DNA sequence: TGTGCCAGCAGCGTAGGCGGACAGGGGGCCAGCAATGAGCAGTTCTTC. The entire variable domain, with the rest obtained from reference TRBV9 and TRBJ2-1, is as follows: DSGVTQTPKHLITATGQRVTLRCSPRSGDLSVYWYQQSLDQGLQFLIQYYNGEERAKGNILERFSAQQFPDLHSELNLSSLELGDSALYFCASSVGGQGASNEQFFGPGTRLTVL.

The V gene is TRBV7-9, the J gene TRBJ2-2; D not certain. V was clipped by 5 bases and J by 4 bases, with 5 bases between them. The CDR3 is 12 residues long. The germline gives CDR1 SEHNR, CDR2 FQNEAQ (reference sequence). CDR3 coding DNA: TGTGCCAGCAGCGGTAGCACCGGGGAGCTGTTTTTT. Its translation is CASSGSTGELFF.

This chain links TRBV7-6 with TRBJ1-2; possible D gene TRBD1, 5 bases. Germline V gene lookup returns CDR1 SGHVS and CDR2 FNYEAQ. Trimming stripped 2 bases from V and 3 bases from J, with 19 bases between. The CDR3 length is 17 residues. The CDR3 coding sequence is TGTGCCAGCAGCTTATCGGGGCAGGGAGCGGGGTACTATGGCTACACCTTC. It is translated as CASSLSGQGAGYYGYTF.

The chain recombines TRBV19 with TRBJ1-3; D is undetermined. Between the trimmed V and J ends, which lost 10 bases and 1 base, there was a span of 8 bases. The germline V gene encodes CDR1 LNHDA and CDR2 SQIVND (reference sequence). This CDR3 contains 12 residues. The CDR3: CATSNSGNTIYF. The CDR3 nucleotides are TGTGCCACCTCCAATTCTGGAAACACCATATATTTT.

This clone was observed a handful of times. The CDR3 loop reads CASAPWVGRRSPLHF. As DNA, the CDR3 is TGTGCCAGCGCGCCGTGGGTGGGCAGGCGGTCCCCCCTCCACTTT. V usage is TRBV7-1 and J usage is TRBJ1-6; no firm D call. TRBV7-1 is annotated as an ORF whose role is uncertain. The V and J ends lost 8 bases and 13 bases respectively, with 24 bases between them. The CDR3 extends over 15 amino acids.

The chain recombines TRBV11-3 with TRBJ1-4; D remains unclear. The CDR3 consists of 12 residues. Germline-derived CDR1 and CDR2 are SGHNT and YENEEA. Trimming stripped 7 bases from V and 5 bases from J, with 8 bases between. CDR3 protein: CASNSRNEKLFF. Written as DNA, the CDR3 is TGTGCCAGCAACTCGAGGAATGAAAAACTGTTTTTT.

The chain recombines TRBV28 with TRBJ1-5, with TRBD1 as a possible D gene (6 bases). This CDR3 has 14 amino acids. Trimming pared 3 bases from V and 5 bases from J, leaving 11 bases between. In germline, CDR1 is MDHEN, CDR2 SYDVKM. The CDR3: CASSLGDTYQPQHF. CDR3 nucleotide sequence: TGTGCCAGCAGTTTGGGGGACACTTATCAGCCCCAGCATTTT.

The gene calls are TRBV4-1 and TRBJ2-1; no reliable D call. The V end was cut by 0 bases, the J end by 4 bases, with 4 bases between. From germline, CDR1 is MGHRA and CDR2 YSYEKL. The CDR3 contains 13 residues. DNA of the CDR3: TGCGCCAGCAGCCAAGAGGGATACAATGAGCAGTTCTTC. Translation: CASSQEGYNEQFF.

This clone was detected only once. The rearrangement joins TRBV19 to TRBJ2-7; 9 bases are shared with TRBD2. Germline values: CDR1 LNHDA, CDR2 SQIVND (reference sequence). This CDR3 spans 15 amino acids. The V gene end was trimmed by 3 bases and the J gene end by 5 bases; junction bases not matched to a gene: 8. The chain's CDR3 is CASSIRAGGYNEQYF. The CDR3 nucleotides are TGTGCCAGTAGTATCCGGGCGGGAGGGTACAACGAGCAGTACTTC.

This clone was detected only a few times. The V gene is TRBV10-1, the J gene TRBJ1-3, with 11 bases fitting TRBD1. The CDR3 runs 16 residues. The germline V gene encodes CDR1 WNHNN and CDR2 SYGVQD (reference sequence). The V gene end was trimmed by 6 bases and the J gene end by 2 bases; junction bases not matched to a gene: 6. CDR3 loop: CASRDPGQGAGNTIYF. Written as DNA, the CDR3 is TGCGCCAGCAGGGACCCGGGACAGGGGGCTGGAAACACCATATATTTT.

The chain joins TRBV6-5 to TRBJ2-7, with D possibly being TRBD2 (6 bases). Trimming stripped 2 bases from V and 3 bases from J, with 11 bases between. The CDR3 extends over 14 amino acids. The germline gives CDR1 MNHEY, CDR2 SVGAGI. CDR3 protein: CASSYGTGDYEQYF. The CDR3 DNA is TGTGCCAGCAGTTACGGGACGGGAGACTACGAGCAGTACTTC.

The chain employs TRBV27 and TRBJ2-7; TRBD1 agrees at 7 bases. The length of the CDR3 is 13 residues. From germline, CDR1 is MNHEY and CDR2 SMNVEV (reference sequence). With 5 bases clipped from V and 1 base from J, the junction kept 2 bases outside the gene matches. The CDR3: CASSTGQSYEQYF. CDR3 nucleotides: TGTGCCAGCAGTACGGGACAGTCCTACGAGCAGTACTTC.

The CDR3 DNA is TGTGCCAGTGGAACAACGGGGTTTTACAATGAGCAGTTCTTC. Encoded protein: CASGTTGFYNEQFF. This sequence joins TRBV19 and TRBJ2-1; D is possibly TRBD2 (5 bases). Germline V gene sequence: CDR1 LNHDA, CDR2 SQIVND (reference sequence). CDR3 length: 14 residues. The V gene lost 8 bases and the J gene lost 4 bases, with 15 bases spanning the gap.

A note on this clone: This sample includes further DNA sequences coding for the same CDR3. The genes are TRBV5-1 and TRBJ1-4, with D hard to call. This CDR3 is 12 amino acids long. Trimming shortened V by 0 bases and J by 8 bases, and 5 bases separated the two germline ends. Germline V gene lookup returns CDR1 SGHRS and CDR2 YFSETQ. CDR3 sequence (DNA): TGCGCCAGCAGCTTGGCGGGGGAAAAACTGTTTTTT. It is translated as CASSLAGEKLFF.

The CDR3 reads CASSLRLTDTQYF. CDR3 in DNA: TGTGCCAGCAGCTTACGCCTCACAGATACGCAGTATTTT. The chain combines TRBV11-2 with TRBJ2-3; D is uncertain. There are 13 residues in the CDR3. Deletions cut 2 bases from V and 2 bases from J, with 5 bases between. The germline gives CDR1 SGHAT, CDR2 FQNNGV.

The chain couples TRBV7-6 to TRBJ2-5, with D perhaps TRBD1 (5 bases). In germline, CDR1 is SGHVS, CDR2 FNYEAQ. CDR3 length: 13 residues. V was trimmed by 1 base and J by 11 bases, leaving 14 bases between them. CDR3 sequence (DNA): TGTGCCAGCAGCTTAGACCCCAGGGAAGAGCAGTACTTC. This gives the protein CASSLDPREEQYF.